This TCR beta chain was captured by sequencing in a study of T cells in Graves' hyperthyroidism and ophthalmopathy. Study at large: The blood sample was taken at first diagnosis, before treatment began.

Study-wide findings and caveats: Ophthalmopathy and stable hyperthyroidism were told apart by a 13 V-J model. Clonotypes that were expanded in thyroid above 0.001 mostly appeared in blood too.

This clonotype was counted at least ten times. Its target is not known. The source material, RNA transcripts, was used to amplify TCR beta CDR3 regions. HTBI primers drove first-round RT-PCR of the TCR CDR3. TCRdb redid the calling of the multiplex PCR reads with MiXCR, one entry per CDR3 protein. This sample has roughly 350,000 distinct CDR3 sequences, with approximately 14% found just once. Germline CDR1 and CDR2: DFQATT and SNEGSKA (reference sequence). Trimming took 3 bases from V and 4 from J, leaving 7 bases between them. The CDR3 sequence is 12 residues long. PBMCs were obtained from about 9.9 ml fresh peripheral blood.

The sequence derives from a woman aged 25-40 years with Graves' ophthalmopathy. V and J are TRBV20-1 and TRBJ2-1; D not certain. The sequenced sample was blood. This chain's CDR3 is CSARFRYNEQFF. The CDR3 bases are TGCAGTGCTAGGTTCCGGTACAATGAGCAGTTCTTC.